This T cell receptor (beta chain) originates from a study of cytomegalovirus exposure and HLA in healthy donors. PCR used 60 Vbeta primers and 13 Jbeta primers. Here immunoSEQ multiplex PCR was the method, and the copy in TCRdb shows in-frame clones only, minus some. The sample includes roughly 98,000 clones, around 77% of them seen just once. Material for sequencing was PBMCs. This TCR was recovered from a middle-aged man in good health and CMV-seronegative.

CDR3 amino acids: CAWETGGGEQYF. For the CDR3, the DNA is TGTGCCTGGGAGACAGGGGGCGGCGAGCAGTACTTC. This rearrangement joins TRBV30 to TRBJ2-7, with 10 nucleotides matching TRBD1. V dropped 5 bases and J dropped 6; count of bases not matched to a gene: 4. The CDR3 is made up of 12 amino acids. CDR1 and CDR2 (germline): GTSNPN, SVGIG (reference sequence).